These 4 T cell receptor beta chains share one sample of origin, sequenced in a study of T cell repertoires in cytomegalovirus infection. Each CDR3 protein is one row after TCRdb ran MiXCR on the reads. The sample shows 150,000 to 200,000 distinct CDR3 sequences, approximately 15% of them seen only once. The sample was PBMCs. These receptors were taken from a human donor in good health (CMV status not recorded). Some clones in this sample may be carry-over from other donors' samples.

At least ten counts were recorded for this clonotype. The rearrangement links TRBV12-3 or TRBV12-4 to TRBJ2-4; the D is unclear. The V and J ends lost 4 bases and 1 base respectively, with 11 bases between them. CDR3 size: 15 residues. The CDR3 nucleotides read TGTGCCAGCAGTTACATGGCAGCGGCCAAAAACATTCAGTACTTC. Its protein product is CASSYMAAAKNIQYF.

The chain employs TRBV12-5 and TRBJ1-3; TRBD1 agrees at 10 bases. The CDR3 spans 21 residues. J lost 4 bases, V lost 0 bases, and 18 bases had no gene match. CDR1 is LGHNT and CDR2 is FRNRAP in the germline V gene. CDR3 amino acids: CASGLVRPDRGRTFGGNTIYF. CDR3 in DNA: TGTGCTAGTGGTTTGGTAAGACCTGACAGGGGGCGAACCTTCGGGGGAAACACCATATATTTT.

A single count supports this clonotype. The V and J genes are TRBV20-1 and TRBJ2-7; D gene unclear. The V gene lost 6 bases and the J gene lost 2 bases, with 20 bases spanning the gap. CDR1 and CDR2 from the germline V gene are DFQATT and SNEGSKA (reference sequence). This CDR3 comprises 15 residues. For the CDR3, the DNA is TGCAGTGCCCTGATTCTGCATCACCAACCCTACGAGCAGTACTTC. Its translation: CSALILHHQPYEQYF.

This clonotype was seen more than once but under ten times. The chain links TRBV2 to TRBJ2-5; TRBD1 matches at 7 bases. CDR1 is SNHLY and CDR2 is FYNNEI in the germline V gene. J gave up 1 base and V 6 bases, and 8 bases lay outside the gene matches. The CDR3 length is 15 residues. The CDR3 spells CASRPRQGSQETQYF. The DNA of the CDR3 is TGTGCCAGCAGGCCTCGACAGGGTTCCCAAGAGACCCAGTACTTC.